These 28 T cell receptor beta chains came from one sample sequenced in a study of T cell responses to AZD1222 COVID-19 vaccine. Here immunoSEQ multiplex PCR was the method, and the copy in TCRdb shows in-frame clones only, minus some. The sample holds 240,000 or so clones, 93% seen once. The specimen comprised peripheral blood, sampled on day 0 of AZD1222 vaccination. The receptors shown here come from an adult in good health.

This chain joins TRBV7-9 and TRBJ2-7; TRBD1 is a possible D gene (6 bases). Looked up from germline, CDR1 is SEHNR and CDR2 is FQNEAQ (reference sequence). This CDR3 is built from 14 residues. Trimming pared 3 bases from V and 0 bases from J, leaving 9 bases between. The CDR3 coding sequence is TGTGCCAGCAGCTTTGGACAGAGCTCCTACGAGCAGTACTTC. Translation: CASSFGQSSYEQYF.

The chain carries TRBV3-1 (or the pseudogene TRBV3-2) and TRBJ1-6; TRBD1 matches at 7 bases. The CDR3 is 17 amino acids. The V segment lost 4 bases and the J segment 8 bases; nucleotides outside the gene matches: 14. Per the germline V gene, CDR1 is LGHDT and CDR2 is YNNKEL (reference sequence). The CDR3 loop reads CASSPGQVVGMDSPLHF. Here the CDR3 DNA reads TGTGCCAGCAGCCCCGGACAGGTTGTGGGTATGGATTCACCCCTCCACTTT.

This clone was counted once. V gene TRBV24-1 combines with J gene TRBJ1-5, with D possibly TRBD1 on 5 matching bases. The CDR3 is 13 residues long. The germline gives CDR1 KGHDR, CDR2 SFDVKD. Trimming took off 10 bases at V and 6 bases at J, with 15 bases between the two ends. CDR3 residues: CATQGARSQPQHF. CDR3 in DNA: TGTGCCACTCAGGGAGCTAGAAGTCAGCCCCAGCATTTT.

The genes are TRBV1 and TRBJ2-7; the table calls TRBD2, which could not be checked here. TRBV1 is classified as a pseudogene. This CDR3 has 16 residues. The CDR3 reads CTSSRAPSGGEDEQYF. The CDR3 DNA sequence: TGCACCAGCAGCCGCGCCCCGAGCGGGGGGGAGGACGAGCAGTACTTC.

The V gene is TRBV7-2, the J gene TRBJ1-1; D ambiguous. CDR1 and CDR2 from the germline V gene are SGHTA and FQGNSA. The CDR3 has 11 amino acids. Trimming pared 5 bases from V and 7 bases from J, leaving 8 bases between. The CDR3 DNA is TGTGCCAGCAGCCCTCTTCTTGAAGCTTTCTTT. This translates into CASSPLLEAFF.

The chain has TRBV11-1 and TRBJ2-3; D may be TRBD2 (5 bases). The CDR3 sequence is 15 residues long. With 3 bases removed from V and 7 bases from J, the gap between germline ends came to 17 bases. The germline V gene has CDR1 SGHAT and CDR2 FQDESV (reference sequence). CDR3 residues: CASSFRRGGDHTQYF. DNA of the CDR3: TGTGCCAGCAGCTTCCGACGGGGTGGCGATCATACGCAGTATTTT.

V gene TRBV5-4 combines with J gene TRBJ2-7, with D tentatively TRBD2 (6 bases). The CDR3 contains 15 residues. V lost 0 bases to trimming and J lost 0 bases, with 10 bases between them. Per the germline V gene, CDR1 is SGHNT and CDR2 is YYREEE (reference sequence). The CDR3 DNA sequence: TGTGCCAGCAGCTTGGCCGTCGGGAGCTCCTACGAGCAGTACTTC. It specifies CASSLAVGSSYEQYF.

The V call is TRBV7-2, the J call TRBJ1-1, with D possibly TRBD1 on 5 matching bases. From germline, CDR1 is SGHTA and CDR2 FQGNSA. Trimming removed 1 base at V and 1 base at J, with 10 bases between. This CDR3 has 15 residues. The CDR3 DNA is TGTGCCAGCAGCTTAGGGGCCAGGGAGAACACTGAAGCTTTCTTT. Amino acids: CASSLGARENTEAFF.

This clone came up once. The rearrangement links TRBV5-1 to TRBJ1-3; D is possibly TRBD1 (5 bases). Germline assignment: CDR1 SGHRS and CDR2 YFSETQ. This CDR3 is built from 16 residues. The ends were cut back, 0 bases at V and 4 bases at J, with 14 bases in the middle. In nucleotides, the CDR3 is TGCGCCAGCAGCTTGGCCGGGGCCAGAGCAGGAAACACCATATATTTT. It yields the protein CASSLAGARAGNTIYF.

This clone was observed a single time. V and J are TRBV28 and TRBJ2-1; D might be TRBD1 (6 bases). The CDR3 is 18 amino acids. Germline CDR1 reads MDHEN; CDR2 reads SYDVKM. Trimming took 6 bases from V and 10 from J, leaving 31 bases between them. This CDR3 is CASSLKRGFGRGHAEQFF. The CDR3 region has the DNA TGTGCCAGCAGCCTAAAACGGGGATTTGGCCGGGGACACGCAGAGCAGTTCTTC.

The V and J genes are TRBV20-1 and TRBJ1-2; TRBD1 is a possible D gene (6 bases). The germline V and J ends were trimmed by 3 bases and 5 bases, with 19 bases remaining between them. Germline lookup yields CDR1 DFQATT and CDR2 SNEGSKA (reference sequence). The CDR3 is 15 residues long. The CDR3 DNA reads TGCAGTGCTAGTACCGACGGGGGGCCTGCTTATGGCTACACCTTC. It specifies CSASTDGGPAYGYTF.

The J gene is TRBJ1-1, the V gene TRBV27; 8 bases line up with TRBD1. V lost 6 bases and J lost 0; bases outside the gene matches: 0. The CDR3 is 13 amino acids. Germline V gene lookup returns CDR1 MNHEY and CDR2 SMNVEV (reference sequence). CDR3 in amino acids: CASRQGVNTEAFF. The CDR3 coding sequence is TGTGCCAGCAGACAGGGGGTGAACACTGAAGCTTTCTTT.

The V call is TRBV5-6, the J call TRBJ2-7; 7 nucleotides align to TRBD1. J gave up 3 bases and V 4 bases, and 4 bases lay outside the gene matches. Germline V gene data show CDR1 as SGHDT and CDR2 as YYEEEE. The CDR3 covers 13 residues. The CDR3 DNA reads TGTGCCAGCAGCGCAGGACAGGTCTACGAGCAGTACTTC. It specifies CASSAGQVYEQYF.

The chain recombines TRBV24-1 with TRBJ1-1, with a possible D match to TRBD1 (5 bases). The germline V and J ends were trimmed by 7 bases and 0 bases, with 8 bases remaining between them. CDR1 and CDR2 (germline): KGHDR, SFDVKD. The CDR3 spans 13 residues. Here the CDR3 DNA reads TGTGCCACCAGGGGACGGATGAACACTGAAGCTTTCTTT. Translation gives CATRGRMNTEAFF.

As for this clone: This sample also contains other DNA sequences that code for the same CDR3. The chain joins TRBV5-1 to TRBJ1-5; 9 positions match TRBD1. The CDR3 is made up of 13 amino acids. The junction had 1 base not matched to a gene; V was cut back by 4 bases and J by 5 bases. Germline V lookup: CDR1 SGHRS, CDR2 YFSETQ. The CDR3 spells CASSRDRDQPQHF. The CDR3, as DNA: TGCGCCAGCAGCCGGGACAGGGATCAGCCCCAGCATTTT. Using reference TRBV5-1 and TRBJ1-5 for the parts outside the CDR3, the full variable domain is KAGVTQTPRYLIKTRGQQVTLSCSPISGHRSVSWYQQTPGQGLQFLFEYFSETQRNKGNFPGRFSGRQFSNSRSEMNVSTLELGDSALYLCASSRDRDQPQHFGDGTRLSIL.

The V and J genes are TRBV9 and TRBJ2-5, with 7 bases identical to TRBD2. Germline loops: CDR1 SGDLS, CDR2 YYNGEE. V was pared by 0 bases and J by 2 bases, with 4 bases of the junction left unmatched. CDR3 length: 15 amino acids. This CDR3 reads CASSVAAGEQETQYF. In DNA, the CDR3 is TGTGCCAGCAGCGTAGCTGCGGGGGAGCAAGAGACCCAGTACTTC.

This clone was observed once. The genes are TRBV5-1 and TRBJ2-7; 8 nucleotides line up with TRBD1. The V gene end was trimmed by 0 bases and the J gene end by 5 bases; junction bases not matched to a gene: 7. The germline gives CDR1 SGHRS, CDR2 YFSETQ. The CDR3 has 15 amino acids. CDR3 sequence reads: CASSLVATGADEQYF. For the CDR3, the DNA is TGCGCCAGCAGCTTGGTCGCGACAGGGGCCGACGAGCAGTACTTC.

The V gene is TRBV9, the J gene TRBJ1-2; D is uncertain. From germline, CDR1 is SGDLS and CDR2 YYNGEE. V was cut by 4 bases and J by 6 bases, with 13 bases left in between. This CDR3 has 13 residues. The CDR3 DNA is TGTGCCAGCAGCCCGCGCCCCCGAGATGGCTACACCTTC. The encoded protein is CASSPRPRDGYTF.

For the CDR3, the DNA is TGTGCCAGCAGCCAGGGGGGAACTAATGAAAAACTGTTTTTT. Its translation is CASSQGGTNEKLFF. This chain uses TRBV3-1 (or the pseudogene TRBV3-2) with TRBJ1-4; weak D call: TRBD1 (5 bases). Germline values: CDR1 LGHDT, CDR2 YNNKEL (reference sequence). V lost 3 bases, J lost 1 base, and 6 bases lay in between. The CDR3 length is 14 residues.

The chain uses TRBV10-3 and TRBJ1-1; tentatively, D is TRBD1 (5 bases). The length of the CDR3 is 16 residues. Trimming took off 3 bases at V and 0 bases at J, with 14 bases between the two ends. The germline V gene encodes CDR1 ENHRY and CDR2 SYGVKD. CDR3 DNA: TGTGCCATCAGTGAAGGGGCTGTTACGGTGAACACTGAAGCTTTCTTT. Protein: CAISEGAVTVNTEAFF.

This chain uses TRBV11-1 with TRBJ1-1, with D unresolved. Between the trimmed V and J ends, which lost 5 bases and 2 bases, there was a span of 12 bases. CDR3 length: 14 residues. Germline assignment: CDR1 SGHAT and CDR2 FQDESV (reference sequence). For the CDR3, the DNA is TGTGCCAGCAGCCCCGGCGGGCCCAACACTGAAGCTTTCTTT. Residues: CASSPGGPNTEAFF.

This clone occurred once. This chain uses TRBV6-5 with TRBJ2-6, with D hard to call. This CDR3 comprises 13 residues. Germline-derived CDR1 and CDR2 are MNHEY and SVGAGI. Trimming left V 6 bases short and J 4 bases short, with 7 bases between. The CDR3 DNA sequence: TGTGCCAGCAGACCCTTAGGGGCCAACGTCCTGACTTTC. Its translation: CASRPLGANVLTF.

This chain links TRBV4-1 with TRBJ1-1; D gene uncertain. V gave up 6 bases and J gave up 0 bases, with 14 bases separating them. The CDR3 is made up of 15 amino acids. The germline V gene encodes CDR1 MGHRA and CDR2 YSYEKL. The CDR3 loop reads CASSHRPGMNTEAFF. CDR3 DNA sequence: TGCGCCAGCAGTCATAGGCCAGGTATGAACACTGAAGCTTTCTTT.

This sequence joins TRBV19 and TRBJ1-1; D unresolved. Trimming shortened V by 1 base and J by 6 bases, and 12 bases separated the two germline ends. Germline CDR1 and CDR2: LNHDA and SQIVND (reference sequence). This CDR3 has 14 amino acids. CDR3 in amino acids: CASSIVYGLAEAFF. CDR3 coding DNA: TGTGCCAGTAGTATAGTGTATGGTTTGGCTGAAGCTTTCTTT.

V is TRBV9 and J is TRBJ2-5; TRBD2 might be the D (6 bases). This CDR3 spans 13 amino acids. CDR1 SGDLS and CDR2 YYNGEE come from the germline V gene. V shed 4 bases and J shed 5 bases, with 12 bases lying between them. DNA of the CDR3: TGTGCCAGCAGCCTCGGGAGCGAGGAGACCCAGTACTTC. This codes for CASSLGSEETQYF.

V and J are TRBV6-6 and TRBJ2-7; 7 nucleotides align to TRBD1. Germline V gene data show CDR1 as MNHNY and CDR2 as SVGAGI (reference sequence). Trimming removed 2 bases from V and 2 bases from J; junction bases left unmatched: 6. The CDR3 spans 15 residues. The CDR3 DNA follows: TGTGCCAGCAGTTACCAGGACAGGTCTACCTACGAGCAGTACTTC. It yields the protein CASSYQDRSTYEQYF.

The rearrangement joins TRBV7-9 to TRBJ1-4; possible D gene TRBD1, 5 bases. Germline-derived CDR1 and CDR2 are SEHNR and FQNEAQ (reference sequence). The CDR3 is made up of 14 amino acids. V was cut by 4 bases and J by 2 bases, with 8 bases left in between. For the CDR3, the DNA is TGTGCCAGCAGCTCGGGGGGGACTAATGAAAAACTGTTTTTT. Translated: CASSSGGTNEKLFF.

The chain has TRBV28 and TRBJ2-1; D remains unclear. Trimming pared 2 bases from V and 10 bases from J, leaving 9 bases between. The CDR3 consists of 12 residues. From germline, CDR1 is MDHEN and CDR2 SYDVKM. CDR3 DNA sequence: TGTGCCAGCAGTTTAACTGAAGGCGAGCAGTTCTTC. Protein sequence: CASSLTEGEQFF. The full variable domain, with the rest looked up from reference TRBV28 and TRBJ2-1, is DVKVTQSSRYLVKRTGEKVFLECVQDMDHENMFWYRQDPGLGLRLIYFSYDVKMKEKGDIPEGYSVSREKKERFSLILESASTNQTSMYLCASSLTEGEQFFGPGTRLTVL.